These T cell receptor beta chains were read from a single sample in a study of CD8+ T cells in alopecia areata. Libraries were prepared by immunoSEQ multiplex PCR; TCRdb keeps only in-frame clonotypes and omits some of them. Seen here are about 270,000 clones, roughly 60% observed once, and the top ten hold 0.75% to 0.95%. Sequences were derived from CD4+ T cells sorted from blood, sampled between weeks 51 and 54, from a patient treated with tofacitinib. These receptor sequences come from a human donor with alopecia areata. The CDR3 runs from the conserved cysteine through the conserved F or W. D genes are given only for firm matches. Size tells how often a clone was seen (once, few, many) or the class of an expanded clone, and some rows leave it out.

V	J	size	D	DNA	CDR3
TRBV7-3	TRBJ1-2	-	-	TGTGCCAGCAGCTTATACCCGGGGGCTGCCTCCTATGGCTACACCTTC	CASSLYPGAASYGYTF
TRBV30	TRBJ1-3	-	-	TGTGCCTGGAGTGTAAATCGCGTCAGCTCTGGAAACACCATATATTTT	CAWSVNRVSSGNTIYF
TRBV29-1	TRBJ2-1	-	-	TGCAGCGTTGCTATTTCAGGGTTATACAATGAGCAGTTCTTC	CSVAISGLYNEQFF
TRBV6-5	TRBJ2-7	-	-	TGTGCCAGCAGTAACTATATAGGGGGGACCTACGAGCAGTACTTC	CASSNYIGGTYEQYF
TRBV29-1	TRBJ2-3	few	-	TGCAGCGCTGATACAGATACGCAGTATTTT	CSADTDTQYF
TRBV15	TRBJ1-5	-	-	TGTGCCACCAGCAGATTGGGTCAGCCCCAGCATTTT	CATSRLGQPQHF
TRBV30	TRBJ2-6	few	-	TGTGCCTGGAGTGTATTGAAGGGTCAAAACTCTGGGGCCAACGTCCTGACTTTC	CAWSVLKGQNSGANVLTF
TRBV30	TRBJ2-4	-	TRBD2	TGTGCCTGGACCCCCCCTCGGGGGGGGGTTAAAAACATTCAGTACTTC	CAWTPPRGGVKNIQYF
TRBV6-5	TRBJ2-7	-	-	TGTGCCAGCAGTTACGGTCCAGGTTCCTACGAGCAGTACTTC	CASSYGPGSYEQYF
TRBV5-4	TRBJ2-7	-	TRBD1	TGTGCCAGCAGCCTACCTTTTGCAGGGGGCGACTACGAGCAGTACTTC	CASSLPFAGGDYEQYF
TRBV7-2	TRBJ2-1	few	TRBD1	TGTGCCAGCAGCCCGGGACAGGGCTACAATGAGCAGTTCTTC	CASSPGQGYNEQFF
TRBV6-5	TRBJ2-3	-	TRBD1	TGTGCCAGCAGTTCGGGACAGGGGGCAGATACGCAGTATTTT	CASSSGQGADTQYF
TRBV6-5	TRBJ2-3	few	-	TGTGCCAGCAGTTACATGGAAACAGATACGCAGTATTTT	CASSYMETDTQYF
TRBV30	TRBJ1-1	-	-	TGTGCCTGGAGTCGTGACGTGAACACTGAAGCTTTCTTT	CAWSRDVNTEAFF
TRBV4-2	TRBJ2-1	-	TRBD2	TGTGCCAGCAGCAGCGGGACGGACTTTCACAATGAGCAGTTCTTC	CASSSGTDFHNEQFF
TRBV4-1	TRBJ2-7	-	-	TGCGCCAGCAGCCAAGTAACGGGGAGCTCCTACGAGCAGTACTTC	CASSQVTGSSYEQYF
TRBV7-6	TRBJ2-7	few	TRBD2	TGTGCCAGCAGTTGGGGGGGCGAGCAGTACTTC	CASSWGGEQYF
TRBV4-3	TRBJ2-2	few	TRBD2	TGCGCCAGCAGCCAAGATCGGGGGGGCCGGACCGGGGAGCTGTTTTTT	CASSQDRGGRTGELFF
TRBV5-6	TRBJ1-1	-	TRBD1	TGTGCCAGCAGTTCCACAGGGGCGAACACTGAAGCTTTCTTT	CASSSTGANTEAFF
TRBV18	TRBJ2-7	-	TRBD1	TGTGCCAGCTCCCCCGGGACAGGGGACTACGAGCAGTACTTC	CASSPGTGDYEQYF
TRBV5-1	TRBJ2-7	few	-	TGCGCCAGCAGACATAGCAATGGAGACGAGCAGTACTTC	CASRHSNGDEQYF
TRBV7-3	TRBJ2-7	-	-	TGTGCCAGCAGCCCCTCTCGATCGCTTTACGAGCAGTACTTC	CASSPSRSLYEQYF
TRBV15	TRBJ2-3	-	-	TGTGCCACCAGCAGAGCGGCTAGCGTTCCCACAGATACGCAGTATTTT	CATSRAASVPTDTQYF
TRBV29-1	TRBJ1-1	few	TRBD1	TGCAGCGCAAACGACAGGGGGAACACTGAAGCTTTCTTT	CSANDRGNTEAFF
TRBV5-4	TRBJ2-1	once	-	TGTGCCAGCAGCCCGGCCTATGGGAATGAGCAGTTCTTC	CASSPAYGNEQFF
TRBV4-1	TRBJ2-5	-	-	TGCGCCAGCAGCCCCATCGGACAGAACCAAGAGACCCAGTACTTC	CASSPIGQNQETQYF
TRBV29-1	TRBJ2-1	-	TRBD2	TGCAGCGGGACACCGGGACTAGCTTACAATGAGCAGTTCTTC	CSGTPGLAYNEQFF
TRBV29-1	TRBJ2-5	few	TRBD1	TGCAGCGTGACCCGACAGGGGAACGAAGAGACCCAGTACTTC	CSVTRQGNEETQYF
TRBV5-6	TRBJ1-5	-	-	TGTGCCAGCAGCTCTAACAGGAATCAGCCCCAGCATTTT	CASSSNRNQPQHF
TRBV6-5	TRBJ2-1	-	TRBD2	TGTGCCAGCAGTTCTAGCGGGGGGGCCAACAATGAGCAGTTCTTC	CASSSSGGANNEQFF
TRBV7-2	TRBJ2-7	-	TRBD1	TGTGCCAGCAGCCAGGGACAGGGGGGCTACGAGCAGTACTTC	CASSQGQGGYEQYF
TRBV5-1	TRBJ2-1	-	-	TGCGCCAGCAGCTTGATGGCCTACAATGAGCAGTTCTTC	CASSLMAYNEQFF
TRBV29-1	TRBJ2-1	-	-	TGCAGCGTTGCTCAGGGGTATGAGCAGTTCTTC	CSVAQGYEQFF
TRBV27	TRBJ2-3	-	-	TGTGCCAGCAGTTCTGGGACATTGGGGAACACAGATACGCAGTATTTT	CASSSGTLGNTDTQYF
TRBV19	TRBJ1-5	-	-	TGTGCCAGTAGTTCCCCGGGATCTGGCAATCAGCCCCAGCATTTT	CASSSPGSGNQPQHF
TRBV30	TRBJ1-4	-	-	TGTGCCTGGAGTCCGCACGGAAATGAAAAACTGTTTTTT	CAWSPHGNEKLFF
TRBV30	TRBJ2-7	-	-	TGTGCCTGGAAGGGGACCCTCCACTACGAGCAGTACTTC	CAWKGTLHYEQYF
TRBV29-1	TRBJ2-7	-	-	TGCAGCGTCTTTGACTACGAGCAGTACTTC	CSVFDYEQYF
TRBV30	TRBJ1-3	-	-	TGTGCCTCACAGGGACAACGAAACACCATATATTTT	CASQGQRNTIYF
TRBV4-1	TRBJ2-7	-	-	TGCGCCAGCAGCCGATCCGTAACAGAAAGCTCCTACGAGCAGTACTTC	CASSRSVTESSYEQYF
TRBV27	TRBJ2-7	few	TRBD2	TGTGCCAGCAGCCCGGGGGGGCACGAGCAGTACTTC	CASSPGGHEQYF
TRBV4-3	TRBJ2-1	-	TRBD1	TGCGCCAGCAGACTAGGGACAGGGACCTACAATGAGCAGTTCTTC	CASRLGTGTYNEQFF
TRBV11-2	TRBJ2-1	few	-	TGTGCCAGCAGCTTAGTTGCGGGACGCAATGAGCAGTTCTTC	CASSLVAGRNEQFF
TRBV7-3	TRBJ2-2	few	-	TGTGCCAGCAGCTACCTCGGACCAATGGAGGCCGGGGAGCTGTTTTTT	CASSYLGPMEAGELFF
TRBV19	TRBJ2-1	-	-	TGTGCCAGTAGTCTCCAACTAGCTGAGCAGTTCTTC	CASSLQLAEQFF
TRBV9	TRBJ2-1	-	TRBD1	TGTGCCAGCAGCGTAGAGGACAGGGAGGCAGAAGATGAGCAGTTCTTC	CASSVEDREAEDEQFF
TRBV13	TRBJ1-1	-	TRBD1	TGTGCCAGCAGTTACTACAGGGGACACAAGGTAGACACTGAAGCTTTCTTT	CASSYYRGHKVDTEAFF
TRBV7-2	TRBJ2-7	-	-	TGTGCCAGCAGCTTCCAAGGGGGGTACGAGCAGTACTTC	CASSFQGGYEQYF
TRBV7-2	TRBJ2-2	-	-	TGTGCCAGCAGCGCCCAGTCTATCACCGGGGAGCTGTTTTTT	CASSAQSITGELFF
TRBV30	TRBJ1-5	few	-	TGTGCCTGGAGTGTACTCTCTGTAAATCAGCCCCAGCATTTT	CAWSVLSVNQPQHF
TRBV4-3	TRBJ2-2	-	TRBD2	TGCGCCAGCAGGCGGGGGGCGAACACCGGGGAGCTGTTTTTT	CASRRGANTGELFF
TRBV25-1	TRBJ1-2	-	-	TGTGCCAGCAGTGCGGCAGGGGACGGTAACTATGGCTACACCTTC	CASSAAGDGNYGYTF
TRBV5-1	TRBJ2-1	few	-	TGCGCCAGCAGCTTGCCGCCGGACAATGAGCAGTTCTTC	CASSLPPDNEQFF
TRBV5-4	TRBJ1-2	once	-	TGTGCCAGCAGCAGGGGCTCGACGGGGACCTTC	CASSRGSTGTF
TRBV6-5	TRBJ1-4	few	-	TGTGCCAGCAGTGACACCGACAGTTGGGAAGAACTGTTTTTT	CASSDTDSWEELFF
TRBV18	TRBJ2-7	-	TRBD1	TGTGCCAGCTCACCTAAAGGGACAGGGTCCTACGAGCAGTACTTC	CASSPKGTGSYEQYF
TRBV5-1	TRBJ1-1	few	-	TGCGCCAGCAGCTTGGAAGTCTGGACTGAAGCTTTCTTT	CASSLEVWTEAFF
TRBV11-2	TRBJ1-1	-	TRBD1	TGTGCCAGCAGCCACTCCTTAAGGCTGGGACAGCCTAACACTGAAGCTTTCTTT	CASSHSLRLGQPNTEAFF